This TCR beta chain is from a study of blood T cell repertoires in COVID-19. Study overall: From T cells, B-cell-depleted T cells, or PBMCs came the material, which was cDNA or gDNA.

Followed longitudinally, the Seattle patients had been enrolled during active infection. V shed 2 bases, J shed 4 bases, and the junction held 18 bases outside the gene matches. Germline values: CDR1 MGHRA, CDR2 YSYEKL. The CDR3 loop spans 19 amino acids. Data came from immunoSEQ multiplex PCR; TCRdb stores just in-frame clones and leaves some out. This sample has approximately 530,000 clones, with roughly nine tenths found just once. The clonotype was recovered from a woman aged 50 to 65 with COVID-19, enrolled during active disease. The chain links TRBV4-1 to TRBJ2-3; 7 positions agree with TRBD1. Source material: peripheral blood. The CDR3 loop reads CASSQYTGAHREVPDTQYF. Here the CDR3 DNA reads TGCGCCAGCAGCCAATATACAGGGGCTCATCGAGAAGTCCCAGATACGCAGTATTTT.